This TCR beta chain came from a study of human T cells and chemical hapten exposure. Study summary: Sensitization was performed using 2% DPC on an approximately 2 cm by approximately 2 cm upper inner arm skin site. For the roughly 26-week duration of the study, patients were given weekly doses of diphenylcyclopropenone on the scalp.

Regarding time point: pre-sensitization, week 0. This sample's treatment: therapeutic diphenylcyclopropenone sensitization with weekly scalp DPC. Participating donors were patients with alopecia, aged 18 to 70 years, considered appropriate candidates for DPC. Total RNA extraction was carried out from unfractionated whole blood. A single record per CDR3 protein comes from TCRdb applying MiXCR to the RACE reads. The sample carries some 400,000 distinct CDR3 sequences, roughly 5% recorded once. CDR3 size: 14 residues. The V gene's germline CDR1 is SGHDT and CDR2 YYEEEE. V lost 0 bases and J 1 base, leaving 7 bases between the germline ends.

The V call is TRBV5-6, the J call TRBJ2-5; no firm D call. The sequence was obtained from a woman in her fifties or sixties with alopecia areata. Some clones in this sample may be carry-over from other donors' samples. The specimen was whole blood, collected in connection with sensitization to the hapten diphenylcyclopropenone (DPC). The CDR3 DNA reads as TGTGCCAGCAGCTTGGGGGCCTCCCAAGAGACCCAGTACTTC. Its translation is CASSLGASQETQYF.